A single T cell receptor beta chain is shown here with its context. Its antigen is still unknown. The data stem from a study of OX40 agonist ivuxolimab in advanced cancers. Study summary: A partial response was reached by three patients: one with hepatocellular carcinoma and two with cutaneous melanoma.

Study-wide results and limits: CD8+ T cells showed, on average, more clonal expansion than CD4+ cells.

The germline V gene encodes CDR1 LNHDA and CDR2 SQIVND (reference sequence). Trimming shortened V by 5 bases and J by 8 bases, and 7 bases separated the two germline ends. The CDR3 is 12 residues long. The method was immunoSEQ multiplex PCR; TCRdb's version includes in-frame clones alone and lacks a portion of them. The sample consists of around 74,000 clones, approximately 84% of them appearing once. The chain is built from TRBV19 and TRBJ1-6, with D possibly TRBD1 on 5 matching bases. The sequence came from an adult with an advanced solid tumor such as melanoma, head and neck, liver or kidney cancer. The starting material was CD4+ or CD8+ T cells sorted from blood, obtained in a trial of the OX40 agonist ivuxolimab. CDR3 amino acids: CASSGQYSPLHF. Here the CDR3 DNA reads TGTGCCAGTAGTGGACAATATTCACCCCTCCACTTT.